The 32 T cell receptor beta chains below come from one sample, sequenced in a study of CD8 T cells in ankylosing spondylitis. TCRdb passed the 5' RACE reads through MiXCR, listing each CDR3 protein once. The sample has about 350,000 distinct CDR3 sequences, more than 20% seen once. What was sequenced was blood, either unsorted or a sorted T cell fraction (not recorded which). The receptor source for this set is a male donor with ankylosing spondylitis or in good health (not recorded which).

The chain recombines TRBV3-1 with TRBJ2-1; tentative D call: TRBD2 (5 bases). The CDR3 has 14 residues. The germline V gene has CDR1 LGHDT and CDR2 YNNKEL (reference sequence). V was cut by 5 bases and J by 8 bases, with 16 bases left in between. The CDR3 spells CASSIGPFGDEQFF. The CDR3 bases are TGTGCCAGCAGCATCGGACCCTTCGGGGATGAGCAGTTCTTC.

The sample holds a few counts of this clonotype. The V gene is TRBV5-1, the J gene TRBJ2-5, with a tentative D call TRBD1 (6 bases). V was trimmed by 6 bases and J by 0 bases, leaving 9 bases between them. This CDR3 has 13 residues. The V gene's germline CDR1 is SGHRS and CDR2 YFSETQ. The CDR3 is CASKDSNQETQYF. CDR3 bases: TGCGCCAGCAAGGACAGTAACCAAGAGACCCAGTACTTC.

The CDR3, as DNA: TGCGCCAGCAGCTTGGAGGCGAGCACGGGCTATGGCTACACCTTC. It codes for CASSLEASTGYGYTF. The rearrangement uses TRBV5-1 and TRBJ1-2; D is uncertain. Germline CDR1 reads SGHRS; CDR2 reads YFSETQ. The CDR3 is made up of 15 amino acids. The V and J ends lost 0 bases and 4 bases respectively, with 13 bases between them.

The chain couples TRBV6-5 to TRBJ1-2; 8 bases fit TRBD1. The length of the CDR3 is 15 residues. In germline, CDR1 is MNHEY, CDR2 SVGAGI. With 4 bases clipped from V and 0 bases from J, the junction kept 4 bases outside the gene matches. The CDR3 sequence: CASSFDRGANYGYTF. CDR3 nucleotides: TGTGCCAGCAGTTTTGACAGGGGAGCTAACTATGGCTACACCTTC.

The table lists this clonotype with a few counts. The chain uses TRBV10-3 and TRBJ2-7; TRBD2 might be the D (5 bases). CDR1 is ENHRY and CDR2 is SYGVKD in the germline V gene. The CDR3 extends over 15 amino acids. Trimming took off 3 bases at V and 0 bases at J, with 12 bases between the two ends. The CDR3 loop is CAISDFTGSSYEQYF. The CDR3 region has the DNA TGTGCCATCAGTGATTTCACGGGGAGCTCCTACGAGCAGTACTTC.

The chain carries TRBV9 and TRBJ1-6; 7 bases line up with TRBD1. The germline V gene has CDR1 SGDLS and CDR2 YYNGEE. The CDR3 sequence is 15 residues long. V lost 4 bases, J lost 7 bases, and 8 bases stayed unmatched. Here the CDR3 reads CASSLGGGWNSPLHF. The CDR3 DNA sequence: TGTGCCAGCAGCTTAGGGGGCGGCTGGAATTCACCCCTCCACTTT.

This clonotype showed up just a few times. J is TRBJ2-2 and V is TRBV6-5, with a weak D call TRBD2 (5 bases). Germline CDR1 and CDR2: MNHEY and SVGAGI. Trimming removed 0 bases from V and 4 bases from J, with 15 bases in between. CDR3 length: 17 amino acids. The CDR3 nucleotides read TGTGCCAGCAGTTACTCGAGGGAAGCGGCGGTCACCGGGGAGCTGTTTTTT. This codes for CASSYSREAAVTGELFF.

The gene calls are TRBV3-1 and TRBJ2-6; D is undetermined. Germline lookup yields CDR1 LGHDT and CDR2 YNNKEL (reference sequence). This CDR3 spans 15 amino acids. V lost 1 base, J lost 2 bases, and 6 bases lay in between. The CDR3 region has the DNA TGTGCCAGCAGCCAAGTTGCCGCTGGGGCCAACGTCCTGACTTTC. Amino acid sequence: CASSQVAAGANVLTF.

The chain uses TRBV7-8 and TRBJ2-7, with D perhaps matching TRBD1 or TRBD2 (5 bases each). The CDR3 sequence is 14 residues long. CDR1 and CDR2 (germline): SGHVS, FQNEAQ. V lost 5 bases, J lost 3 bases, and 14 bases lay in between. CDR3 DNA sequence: TGTGCCAGCAGCGGGACCGGACAAGTCTACGAGCAGTACTTC. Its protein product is CASSGTGQVYEQYF.

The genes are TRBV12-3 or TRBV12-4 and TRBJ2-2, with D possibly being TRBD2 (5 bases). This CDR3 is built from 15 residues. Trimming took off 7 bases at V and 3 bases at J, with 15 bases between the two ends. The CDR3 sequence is CASIWSGRDTGELFF. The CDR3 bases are TGTGCCAGCATCTGGTCTGGGAGAGACACCGGGGAGCTGTTTTTT.

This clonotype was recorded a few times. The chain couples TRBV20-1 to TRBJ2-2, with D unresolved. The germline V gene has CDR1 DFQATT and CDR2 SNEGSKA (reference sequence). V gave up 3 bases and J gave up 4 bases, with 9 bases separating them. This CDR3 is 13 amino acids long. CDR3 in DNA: TGCAGTGCTAGGGCCCCGATCACCGGGGAGCTGTTTTTT. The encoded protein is CSARAPITGELFF.

DNA for the CDR3: TGCGCCAGCCGCCCTGAGCAGGGGGCGGTGGAGACCCAGTACTTC. As protein: CASRPEQGAVETQYF. The rearrangement joins TRBV5-1 to TRBJ2-5; 8 positions agree with TRBD1. The CDR3 runs to 15 residues. Germline lookup yields CDR1 SGHRS and CDR2 YFSETQ. The V segment lost 7 bases and the J segment 5 bases; nucleotides outside the gene matches: 13.

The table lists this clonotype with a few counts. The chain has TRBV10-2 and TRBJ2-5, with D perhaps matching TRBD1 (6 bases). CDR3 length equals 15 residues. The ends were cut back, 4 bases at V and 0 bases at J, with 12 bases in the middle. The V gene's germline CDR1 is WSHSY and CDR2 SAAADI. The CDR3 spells CASSGVQGNQETQYF. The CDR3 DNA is TGCGCCAGCAGTGGTGTACAGGGAAACCAAGAGACCCAGTACTTC.

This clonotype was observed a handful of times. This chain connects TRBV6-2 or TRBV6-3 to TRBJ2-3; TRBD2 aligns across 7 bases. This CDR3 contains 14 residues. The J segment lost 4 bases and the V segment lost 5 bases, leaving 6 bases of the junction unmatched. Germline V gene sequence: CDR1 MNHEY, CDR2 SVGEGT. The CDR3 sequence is CASSPPGGPDTQYF. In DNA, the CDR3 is TGTGCCAGCAGTCCCCCGGGGGGTCCAGATACGCAGTATTTT.

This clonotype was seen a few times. The CDR3 is CASSQDIEAFF. The CDR3 DNA is TGTGCCAGCAGTCAAGACATTGAAGCTTTCTTT. The chain couples TRBV12-3 or TRBV12-4 to TRBJ1-1; D unclear. The CDR3 spans 11 residues. V was cut by 5 bases and J by 7 bases, with 8 bases left in between.

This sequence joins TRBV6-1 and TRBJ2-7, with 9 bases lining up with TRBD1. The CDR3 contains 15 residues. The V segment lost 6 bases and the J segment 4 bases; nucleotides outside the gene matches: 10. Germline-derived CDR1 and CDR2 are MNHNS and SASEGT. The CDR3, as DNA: TGTGCCAGCAGCCCAGGACAGGGGCCAGGTTACGAGCAGTACTTC. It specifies CASSPGQGPGYEQYF.

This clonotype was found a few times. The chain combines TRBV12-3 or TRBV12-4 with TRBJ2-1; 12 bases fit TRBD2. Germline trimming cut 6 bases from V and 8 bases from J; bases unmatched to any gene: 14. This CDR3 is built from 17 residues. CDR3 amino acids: CASRPMGLAGSVDEQFF. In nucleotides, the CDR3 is TGTGCCAGCAGGCCTATGGGACTAGCGGGCTCCGTAGATGAGCAGTTCTTC.

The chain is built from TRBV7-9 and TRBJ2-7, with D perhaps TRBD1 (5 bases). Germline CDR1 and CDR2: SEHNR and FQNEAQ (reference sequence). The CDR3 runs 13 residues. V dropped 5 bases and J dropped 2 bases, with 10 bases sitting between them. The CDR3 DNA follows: TGTGCCAGCAGCCGGACAAATACCTACGAGCAGTACTTC. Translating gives CASSRTNTYEQYF.

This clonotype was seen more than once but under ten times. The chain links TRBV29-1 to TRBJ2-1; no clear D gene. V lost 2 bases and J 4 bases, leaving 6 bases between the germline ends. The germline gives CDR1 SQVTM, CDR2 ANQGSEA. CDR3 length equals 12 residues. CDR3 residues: CSVEFEYNEQFF. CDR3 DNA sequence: TGCAGCGTTGAATTTGAATACAATGAGCAGTTCTTC.

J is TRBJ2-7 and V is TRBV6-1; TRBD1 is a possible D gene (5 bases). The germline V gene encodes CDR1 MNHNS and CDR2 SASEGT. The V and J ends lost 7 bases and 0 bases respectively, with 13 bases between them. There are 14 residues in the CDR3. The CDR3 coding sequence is TGTGCCAGCACAAAAGGGGCAAGCTCCTACGAGCAGTACTTC. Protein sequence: CASTKGASSYEQYF.

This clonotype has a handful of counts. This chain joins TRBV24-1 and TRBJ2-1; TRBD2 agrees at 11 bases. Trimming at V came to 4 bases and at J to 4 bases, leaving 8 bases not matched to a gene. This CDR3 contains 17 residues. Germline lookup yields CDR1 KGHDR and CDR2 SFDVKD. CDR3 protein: CATSDRPSGGKYNEQFF. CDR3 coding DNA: TGTGCCACCAGTGACCGCCCTAGCGGGGGGAAATACAATGAGCAGTTCTTC.

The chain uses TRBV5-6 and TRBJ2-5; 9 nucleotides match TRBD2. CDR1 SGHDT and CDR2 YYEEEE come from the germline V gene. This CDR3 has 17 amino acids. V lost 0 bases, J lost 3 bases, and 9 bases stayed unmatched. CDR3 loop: CASSLGPQRGAEETQYF. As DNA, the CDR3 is TGTGCCAGCAGCTTGGGACCTCAGCGGGGGGCGGAAGAGACCCAGTACTTC.

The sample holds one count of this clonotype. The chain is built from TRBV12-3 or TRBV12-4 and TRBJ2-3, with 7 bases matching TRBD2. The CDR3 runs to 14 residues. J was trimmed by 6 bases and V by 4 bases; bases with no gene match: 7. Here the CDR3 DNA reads TGTGCCAGCAGTTGGGGACTAAGATCCGATACGCAGTATTTT. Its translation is CASSWGLRSDTQYF.

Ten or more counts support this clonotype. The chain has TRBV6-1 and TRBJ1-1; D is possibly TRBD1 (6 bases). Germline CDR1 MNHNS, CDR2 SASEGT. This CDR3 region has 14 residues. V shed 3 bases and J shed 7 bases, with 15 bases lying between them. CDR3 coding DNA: TGTGCCAGCAGTGAGGGGAGGGGGTGGGATGAAGCTTTCTTT. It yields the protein CASSEGRGWDEAFF.

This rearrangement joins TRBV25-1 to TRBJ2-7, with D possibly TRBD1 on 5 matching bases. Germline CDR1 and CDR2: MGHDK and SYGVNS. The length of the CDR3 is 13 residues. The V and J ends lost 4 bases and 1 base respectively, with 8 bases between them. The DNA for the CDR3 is TGTGCCAGCAGTGTTACAGGATCCTACGAGCAGTACTTC. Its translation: CASSVTGSYEQYF.

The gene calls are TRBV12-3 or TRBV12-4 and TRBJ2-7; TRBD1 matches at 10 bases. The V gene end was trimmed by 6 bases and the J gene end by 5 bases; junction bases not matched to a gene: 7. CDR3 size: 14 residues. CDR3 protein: CASSYPGQGNEQYF. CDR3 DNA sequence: TGTGCCAGCAGCTATCCGGGACAGGGGAACGAGCAGTACTTC.

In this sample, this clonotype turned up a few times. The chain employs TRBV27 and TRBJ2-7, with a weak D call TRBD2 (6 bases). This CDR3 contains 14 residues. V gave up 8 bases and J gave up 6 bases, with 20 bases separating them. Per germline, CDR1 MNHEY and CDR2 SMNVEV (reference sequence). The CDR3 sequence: CASGIGGLAGEQYF. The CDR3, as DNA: TGTGCCAGCGGAATTGGAGGGTTGGCCGGCGAGCAGTACTTC.

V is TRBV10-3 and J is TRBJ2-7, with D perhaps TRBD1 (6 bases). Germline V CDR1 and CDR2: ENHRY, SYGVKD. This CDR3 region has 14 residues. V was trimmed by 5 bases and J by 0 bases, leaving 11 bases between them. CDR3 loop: CAISLGTTSYEQYF. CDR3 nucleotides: TGTGCCATCAGTCTTGGGACAACCTCCTACGAGCAGTACTTC.

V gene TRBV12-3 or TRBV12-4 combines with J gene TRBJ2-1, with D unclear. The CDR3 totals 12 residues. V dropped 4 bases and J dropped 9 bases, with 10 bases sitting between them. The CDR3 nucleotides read TGTGCCAGCAGTTCCCGGACCGGTGAGCAGTTCTTC. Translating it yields CASSSRTGEQFF.

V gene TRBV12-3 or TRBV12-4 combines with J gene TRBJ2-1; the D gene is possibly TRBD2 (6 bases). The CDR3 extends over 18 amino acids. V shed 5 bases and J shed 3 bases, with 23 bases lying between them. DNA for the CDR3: TGTGCCAGCAGTGGCGGGGTTAGAGAGGGCTTAGTCTACAATGAGCAGTTCTTC. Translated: CASSGGVREGLVYNEQFF.

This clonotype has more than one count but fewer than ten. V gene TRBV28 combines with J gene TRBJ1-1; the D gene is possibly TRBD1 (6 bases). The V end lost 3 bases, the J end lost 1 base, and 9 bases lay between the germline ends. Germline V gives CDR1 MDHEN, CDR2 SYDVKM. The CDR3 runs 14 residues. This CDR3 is CASSFEGGNTEAFF. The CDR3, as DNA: TGTGCCAGCAGTTTCGAGGGGGGGAACACTGAAGCTTTCTTT. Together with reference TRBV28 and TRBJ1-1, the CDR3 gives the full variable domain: DVKVTQSSRYLVKRTGEKVFLECVQDMDHENMFWYRQDPGLGLRLIYFSYDVKMKEKGDIPEGYSVSREKKERFSLILESASTNQTSMYLCASSFEGGNTEAFFGQGTRLTVV.

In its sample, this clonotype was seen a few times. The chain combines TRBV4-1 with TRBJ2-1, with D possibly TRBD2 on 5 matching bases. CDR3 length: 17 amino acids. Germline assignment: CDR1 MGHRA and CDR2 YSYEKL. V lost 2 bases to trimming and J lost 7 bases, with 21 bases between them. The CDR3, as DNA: TGCGCCAGCAGCCAACCACCTTTGGAGGTCGGAGGTAATGAGCAGTTCTTC. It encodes CASSQPPLEVGGNEQFF.